The present T cell receptor (beta chain) was sequenced within a study of immune evolution from preneoplasia to lung adenocarcinoma. Patients had resection in Japan or China between the mid-2010s and the late 2010s. Two lung cancer pathologists independently confirmed each histologic diagnosis. Repertoires were generated with immunoSEQ multiplex PCR, while TCRdb's copy carries only in-frame clones and drops some. The data contain about 4,800 clones, about 75% of them singletons. V was trimmed by 5 bases and J by 6 bases, leaving 29 bases between them. The CDR3 runs 18 residues. CDR1 and CDR2 from the germline V gene are SEHNR and FQNEAQ (reference sequence).

The chain uses TRBV7-9 and TRBJ2-7, with D perhaps TRBD1 (5 bases). Sequenced: FFPE normal lung tissue adjacent to the tumor. This clonotype was obtained from a person between 60 and 69 years old with lung adenocarcinoma. The CDR3 spells CASSEMQGPTRRYGEQYF. CDR3 sequence (DNA): TGTGCCAGCAGCGAGATGCAGGGTCCTACGCGACGTTACGGCGAGCAGTACTTC.